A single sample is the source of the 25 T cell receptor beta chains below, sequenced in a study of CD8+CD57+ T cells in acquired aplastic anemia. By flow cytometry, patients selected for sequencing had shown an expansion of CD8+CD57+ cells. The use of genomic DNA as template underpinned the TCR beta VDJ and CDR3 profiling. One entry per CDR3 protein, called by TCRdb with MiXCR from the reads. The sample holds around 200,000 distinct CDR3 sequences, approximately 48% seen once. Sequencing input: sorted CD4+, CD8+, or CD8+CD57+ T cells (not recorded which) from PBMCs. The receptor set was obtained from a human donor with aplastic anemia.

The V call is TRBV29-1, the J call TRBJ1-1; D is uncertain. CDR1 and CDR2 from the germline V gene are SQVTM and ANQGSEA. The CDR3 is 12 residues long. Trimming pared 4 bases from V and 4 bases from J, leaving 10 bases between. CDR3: CSVGGEGTEAFF. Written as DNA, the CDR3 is TGCAGCGTTGGTGGGGAAGGCACTGAAGCTTTCTTT.

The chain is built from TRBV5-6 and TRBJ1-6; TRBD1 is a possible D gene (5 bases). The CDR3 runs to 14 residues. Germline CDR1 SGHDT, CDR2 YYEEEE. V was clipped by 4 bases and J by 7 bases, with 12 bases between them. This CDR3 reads CASSKGLKNSPLHF. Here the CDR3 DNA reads TGTGCCAGCAGCAAGGGACTGAAGAATTCACCCCTCCACTTT.

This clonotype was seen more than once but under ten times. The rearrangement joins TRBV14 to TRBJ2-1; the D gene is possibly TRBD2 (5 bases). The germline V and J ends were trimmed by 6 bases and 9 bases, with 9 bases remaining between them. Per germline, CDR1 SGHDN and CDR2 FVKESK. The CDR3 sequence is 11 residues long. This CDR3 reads CASSLEGEQFF. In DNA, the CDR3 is TGTGCCAGCAGTCTCGAGGGTGAGCAGTTCTTC.

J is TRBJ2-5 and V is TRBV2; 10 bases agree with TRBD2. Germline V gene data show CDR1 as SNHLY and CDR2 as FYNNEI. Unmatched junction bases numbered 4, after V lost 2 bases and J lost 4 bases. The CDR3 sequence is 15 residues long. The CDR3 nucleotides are TGTGCCAGCAGTGAATGGGGGACTAGCGTAGAGACCCAGTACTTC. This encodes CASSEWGTSVETQYF.

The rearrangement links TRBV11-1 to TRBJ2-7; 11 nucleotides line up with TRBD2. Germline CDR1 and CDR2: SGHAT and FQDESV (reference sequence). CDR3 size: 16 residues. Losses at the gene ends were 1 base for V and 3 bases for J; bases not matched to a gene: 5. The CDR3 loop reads CASSLGLAGGNYEQYF. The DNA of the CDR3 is TGTGCCAGCAGCTTAGGGCTAGCGGGAGGCAACTACGAGCAGTACTTC.

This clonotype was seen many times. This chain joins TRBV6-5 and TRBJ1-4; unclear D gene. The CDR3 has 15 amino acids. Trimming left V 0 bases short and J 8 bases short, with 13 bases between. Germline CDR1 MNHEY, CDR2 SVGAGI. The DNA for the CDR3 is TGTGCCAGCAGTTACTCTGACCGGCTGGGGGAAAAACTGTTTTTT. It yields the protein CASSYSDRLGEKLFF.

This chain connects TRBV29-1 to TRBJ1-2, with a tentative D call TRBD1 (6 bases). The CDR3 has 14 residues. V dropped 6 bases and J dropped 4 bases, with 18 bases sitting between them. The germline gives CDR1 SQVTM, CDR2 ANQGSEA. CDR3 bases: TGCAGCGTCAGGACAGAAAAGGGAGGCTATGGCTACACCTTC. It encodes CSVRTEKGGYGYTF.

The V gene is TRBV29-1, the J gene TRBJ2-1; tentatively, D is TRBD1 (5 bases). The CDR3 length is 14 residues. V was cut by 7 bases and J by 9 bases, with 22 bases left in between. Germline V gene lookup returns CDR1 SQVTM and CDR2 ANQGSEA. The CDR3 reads CSASRYRSAGEQFF. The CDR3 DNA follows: TGCAGCGCCAGCAGGTACAGGTCTGCCGGTGAGCAGTTCTTC.

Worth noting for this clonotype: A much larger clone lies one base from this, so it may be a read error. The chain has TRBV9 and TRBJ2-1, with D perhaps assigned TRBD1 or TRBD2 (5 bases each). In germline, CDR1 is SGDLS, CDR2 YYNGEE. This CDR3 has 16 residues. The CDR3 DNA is TGTGCCAGCAGCGTAGAGGGGCTAGCTTCCTACAATGAGCAGCTCTTC. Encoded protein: CASSVEGLASYNEQLF.

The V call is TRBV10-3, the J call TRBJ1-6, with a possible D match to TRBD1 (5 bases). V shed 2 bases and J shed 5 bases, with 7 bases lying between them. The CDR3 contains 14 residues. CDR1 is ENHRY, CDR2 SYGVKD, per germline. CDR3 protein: CAISENRNNSPLHF. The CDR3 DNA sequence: TGTGCCATCAGTGAGAACAGGAATAATTCACCCCTCCACTTT.

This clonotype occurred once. CDR3 nucleotide sequence: TGTGCCAGCAGTTTTTGGGCCTCCCCCGGTGGGGCTTTCTTT. Residues: CASSFWASPGGAFF. V gene TRBV12-3 or TRBV12-4 combines with J gene TRBJ1-1; D is ambiguous. The V and J ends lost 3 bases and 11 bases respectively, with 19 bases between them. This CDR3 spans 14 amino acids.

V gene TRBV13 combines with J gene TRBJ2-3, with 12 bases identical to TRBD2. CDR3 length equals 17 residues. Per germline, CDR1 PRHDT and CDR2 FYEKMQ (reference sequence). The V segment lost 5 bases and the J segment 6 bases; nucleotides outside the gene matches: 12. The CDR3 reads CASSAGLAGGVLDTQYF. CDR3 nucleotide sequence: TGTGCCAGCAGCGCGGGACTAGCGGGTGGGGTTTTGGATACGCAGTATTTT.

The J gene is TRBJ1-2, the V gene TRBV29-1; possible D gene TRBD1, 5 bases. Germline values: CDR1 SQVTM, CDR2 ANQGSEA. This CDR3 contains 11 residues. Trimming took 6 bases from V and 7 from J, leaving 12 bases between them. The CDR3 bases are TGCAGCGTGGGGACGGTCGGTGGCTACACCTTC. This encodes CSVGTVGGYTF.

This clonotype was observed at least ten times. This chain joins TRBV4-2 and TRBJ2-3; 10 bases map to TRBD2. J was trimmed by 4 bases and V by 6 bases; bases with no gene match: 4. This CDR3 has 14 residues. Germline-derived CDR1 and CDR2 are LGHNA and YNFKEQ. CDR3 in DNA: TGTGCCAGCAGGGCTAGCGGGAGTGCAGATACGCAGTATTTT. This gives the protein CASRASGSADTQYF.

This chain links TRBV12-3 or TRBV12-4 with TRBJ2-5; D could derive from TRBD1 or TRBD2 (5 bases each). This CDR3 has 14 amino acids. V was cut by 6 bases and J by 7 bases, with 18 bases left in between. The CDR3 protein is CASSQPGAAGTQYF. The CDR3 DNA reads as TGTGCCAGCAGCCAACCTGGGGCCGCGGGGACCCAGTACTTC.

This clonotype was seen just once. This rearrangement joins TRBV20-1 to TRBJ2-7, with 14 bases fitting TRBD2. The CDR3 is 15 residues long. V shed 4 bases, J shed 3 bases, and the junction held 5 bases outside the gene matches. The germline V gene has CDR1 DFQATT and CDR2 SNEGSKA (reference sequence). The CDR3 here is CSAKGTSGSGYEQYF. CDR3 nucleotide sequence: TGCAGTGCTAAAGGGACTAGCGGGAGTGGCTACGAGCAGTACTTC.

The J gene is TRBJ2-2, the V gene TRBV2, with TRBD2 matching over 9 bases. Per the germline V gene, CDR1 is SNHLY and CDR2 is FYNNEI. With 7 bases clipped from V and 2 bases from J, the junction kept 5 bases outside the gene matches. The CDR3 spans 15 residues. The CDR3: CASKTSGANTGELFF. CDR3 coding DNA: TGTGCCAGCAAGACTAGCGGAGCCAACACCGGGGAGCTGTTTTTT.

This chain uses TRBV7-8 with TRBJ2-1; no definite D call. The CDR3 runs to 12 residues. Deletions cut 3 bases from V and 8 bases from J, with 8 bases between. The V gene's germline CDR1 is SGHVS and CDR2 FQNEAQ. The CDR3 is CASSLEEDEQFF. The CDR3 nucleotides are TGTGCCAGCAGCTTGGAAGAGGATGAGCAGTTCTTC.

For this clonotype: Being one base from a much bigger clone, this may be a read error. The CDR3 sequence: CASSKWQQNTEAFF. The CDR3 DNA is TGTGCCAGCAGTAAGTGGCAGCAGAACACTGAAGCTTTCTTT. This chain connects TRBV6-1 to TRBJ1-1, with D unclear. The CDR3 covers 14 residues. Germline CDR1 MNHNS, CDR2 SASEGT. The V gene lost 5 bases and the J gene lost 1 base, with 11 bases spanning the gap.

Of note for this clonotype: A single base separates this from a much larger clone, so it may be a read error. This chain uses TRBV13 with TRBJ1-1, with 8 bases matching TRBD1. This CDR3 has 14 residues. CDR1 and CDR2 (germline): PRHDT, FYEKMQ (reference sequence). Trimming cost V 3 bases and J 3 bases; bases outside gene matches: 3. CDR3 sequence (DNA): TGTGCCAGCAGCTTTCAGGGGGCGGACACTGAAGCTTTCTTT. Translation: CASSFQGADTEAFF.

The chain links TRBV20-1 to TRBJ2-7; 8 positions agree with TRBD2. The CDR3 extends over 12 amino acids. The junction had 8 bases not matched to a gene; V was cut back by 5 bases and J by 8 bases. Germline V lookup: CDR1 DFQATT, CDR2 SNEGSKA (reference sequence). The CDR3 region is CSAPWAGGKQYF. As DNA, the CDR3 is TGCAGTGCTCCATGGGCGGGGGGAAAGCAGTACTTC.

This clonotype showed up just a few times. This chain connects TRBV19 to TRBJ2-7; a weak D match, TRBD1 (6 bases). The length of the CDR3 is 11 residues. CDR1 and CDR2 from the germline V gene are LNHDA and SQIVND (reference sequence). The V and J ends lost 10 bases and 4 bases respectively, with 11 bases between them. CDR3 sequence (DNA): TGTGCCACCAAGGACAGATACGAGCAGTACTTC. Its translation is CATKDRYEQYF. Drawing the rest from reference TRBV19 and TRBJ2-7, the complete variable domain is DGGITQSPKYLFRKEGQNVTLSCEQNLNHDAMYWYRQDPGQGLRLIYYSQIVNDFQKGDIAEGYSVSREKKESFPLTVTSAQKNPTAFYLCATKDRYEQYFGPGTRLTVT.

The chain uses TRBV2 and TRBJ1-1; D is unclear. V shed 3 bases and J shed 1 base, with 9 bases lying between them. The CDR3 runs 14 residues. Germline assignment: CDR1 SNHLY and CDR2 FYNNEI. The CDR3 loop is CASSDLYQNTEAFF. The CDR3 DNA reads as TGTGCCAGCAGTGATCTCTACCAGAACACTGAAGCTTTCTTT.

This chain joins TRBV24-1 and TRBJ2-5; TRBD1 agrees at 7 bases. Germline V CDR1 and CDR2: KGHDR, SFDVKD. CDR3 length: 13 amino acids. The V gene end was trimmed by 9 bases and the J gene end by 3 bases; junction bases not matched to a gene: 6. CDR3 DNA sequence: TGTGCCACCTCCCACAGGGGCGAAGAGACCCAGTACTTC. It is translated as CATSHRGEETQYF.

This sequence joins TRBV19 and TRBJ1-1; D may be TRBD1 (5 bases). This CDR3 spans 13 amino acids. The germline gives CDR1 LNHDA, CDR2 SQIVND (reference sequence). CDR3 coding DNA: TGTGCTGGTAGTACCCGGGACCTACCAGAAGCTTTCTTT. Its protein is CAGSTRDLPEAFF.